This record covers a single TCR beta chain. The sample is drawn from a study of T cells of healthy individuals. The V end lost 6 bases, the J end lost 8 bases, and 16 bases lay between the germline ends. The CDR3 loop spans 13 amino acids. Each CDR3 protein gets one entry after TCRdb re-called the 5' RACE reads with MiXCR. This sample has around 80,000 distinct CDR3 sequences, with approximately 4.8% found just once. The source is a female donor in good health. The chain links TRBV12-3 or TRBV12-4 to TRBJ1-1; D gene uncertain. The CDR3, as DNA: TGTGCCAGCAGCCTCACCGATCGGGGAGAAGCTTTCTTT. It encodes CASSLTDRGEAFF.